One and the same sample provided the 32 T cell receptor beta chains below, sequenced in a study of shared clonotypes between healthy human individuals. Libraries were prepared by immunoSEQ multiplex PCR; TCRdb keeps only in-frame clonotypes and omits some of them. The sample shows a few hundred thousand clones, 70% to 80% of them seen only once. The specimen sequenced was PBMCs. The receptor source for this set is a woman aged 40-49 years in good health. Some clones in this sample may be carry-over from other donors' samples.

The V call is TRBV27, the J call TRBJ2-1, with 8 nucleotides matching TRBD2. Germline V gives CDR1 MNHEY, CDR2 SMNVEV (reference sequence). This CDR3 is 15 amino acids long. The ends lost 0 bases at V and 2 bases at J; junction bases unmatched: 0. This chain's CDR3 is CASSLSTSAYNEQFF. The DNA for the CDR3 is TGTGCCAGCAGTTTATCGACTAGCGCCTACAATGAGCAGTTCTTC.

Ten or more counts support this clone. The same CDR3 also results from other DNA sequences found in this sample. The gene calls are TRBV7-2 and TRBJ2-5; 8 bases are a match to TRBD1. The CDR3 has 14 residues. The ends lost 2 bases at V and 4 bases at J; junction bases unmatched: 3. Germline V CDR1 and CDR2: SGHTA, FQGNSA. The CDR3 region is CASSLRQGAETQYF. The CDR3 DNA reads as TGTGCCAGCAGCTTAAGGCAGGGGGCAGAGACCCAGTACTTC.

This rearrangement joins TRBV5-1 to TRBJ2-2, with D perhaps TRBD1 (7 bases). The CDR3 is 19 amino acids. Trimming shortened V by 4 bases and J by 4 bases, and 26 bases separated the two germline ends. The germline V gene has CDR1 SGHRS and CDR2 YFSETQ. Written as DNA, the CDR3 is TGCGCCAGCAGCCCCTCGGGACAGAAGAGGGGGGCCTTCACCGGGGAGCTGTTTTTT. Translating it yields CASSPSGQKRGAFTGELFF.

This chain joins TRBV28 and TRBJ2-3, with a weak D call TRBD1 (8 bases). Germline V gene lookup returns CDR1 MDHEN and CDR2 SYDVKM. There are 15 residues in the CDR3. Trimming removed 6 bases at V and 7 bases at J, with 20 bases between. Here the CDR3 reads CASSPWTGRGHTQYF. CDR3 nucleotides: TGTGCCAGCAGCCCCTGGACAGGGCGGGGGCATACGCAGTATTTT.

This clone came up a few times. The chain employs TRBV18 and TRBJ2-6; 8 bases map to TRBD1. This CDR3 spans 17 amino acids. V dropped 1 base and J dropped 2; count of bases not matched to a gene: 4. CDR1 is KGHSH and CDR2 is LQKENI in the germline V gene. CDR3 DNA: TGTGCCAGCTCACCACTGGGACAGGCGGCTGGGGCCAACGTCCTGACTTTC. This translates into CASSPLGQAAGANVLTF.

V is TRBV6-6 and J is TRBJ2-1, with a possible D match to TRBD2 (5 bases). Trimming cost V 4 bases and J 7 bases, with 11 bases left between them. This CDR3 is built from 13 residues. Looked up from germline, CDR1 is MNHNY and CDR2 is SVGAGI (reference sequence). This CDR3 is CASSLGAANEQFF. The CDR3 DNA follows: TGTGCCAGCAGTTTAGGAGCGGCAAATGAGCAGTTCTTC.

This clone was picked up one time. CDR3 DNA: TGTGGGACGGGGATGAGTGGTAATTCACCCCTCCACTTT. Amino acid sequence: CGTGMSGNSPLHF. This rearrangement joins TRBV7-8 to TRBJ1-6; D gene ambiguous. Germline CDR1 is SGHVS and CDR2 is FQNEAQ. CDR3 length: 13 residues.

The count of this clone is one. V usage is TRBV28 and J usage is TRBJ2-7; D call uncertain. From germline, CDR1 is MDHEN and CDR2 SYDVKM. The CDR3 spans 15 residues. Deletions cut 5 bases from V and 2 bases from J, with 16 bases between. The CDR3 DNA sequence: TGTGCCAGCAGTACACGCGGCCCTATTCCCTACGAGCAGTACTTC. This translates into CASSTRGPIPYEQYF.

The table lists this clone with many counts. At the DNA level, this CDR3 is encoded by other sequences in the same sample as well. The chain joins TRBV11-1 to TRBJ2-1; D unclear. V was cut by 1 base and J by 4 bases, with 5 bases left in between. CDR3 size: 13 residues. Germline CDR1 SGHAT, CDR2 FQDESV (reference sequence). CDR3 sequence: CASSLGRYNEQFF. In nucleotides, the CDR3 is TGTGCCAGCAGCTTAGGGCGGTACAATGAGCAGTTCTTC.

This clone was observed at least ten times. V is TRBV11-2 and J is TRBJ2-6; 9 bases are shared with TRBD1. Germline V gives CDR1 SGHAT, CDR2 FQNNGV. The CDR3 has 17 residues. Unmatched junction bases numbered 8, after V lost 6 bases and J lost 2 bases. The CDR3 sequence is CASSVTGGKAGANVLTF. In DNA form, the CDR3 reads TGTGCCAGCAGTGTGACAGGGGGTAAGGCTGGGGCCAACGTCCTGACTTTC. Filled out from reference TRBV11-2 and TRBJ2-6, the complete variable domain reads EAGVAQSPRYKIIEKRQSVAFWCNPISGHATLYWYQQILGQGPKLLIQFQNNGVVDDSQLPKDRFSAERLKGVDSTLKIQPAKLEDSAVYLCASSVTGGKAGANVLTFGAGSRLTVL.

V gene TRBV18 combines with J gene TRBJ2-7, with D tentatively TRBD2 (6 bases). Germline lookup yields CDR1 KGHSH and CDR2 LQKENI. The CDR3 runs to 13 residues. The V gene lost 7 bases and the J gene lost 2 bases, with 12 bases spanning the gap. This chain's CDR3 is CASFNGGTYEQYF. Written as DNA, the CDR3 is TGTGCCAGCTTCAACGGGGGTACCTACGAGCAGTACTTC.

This clone was detected once. This chain connects TRBV19 to TRBJ1-5, with D maybe TRBD1 (6 bases). Between the trimmed V and J ends, which lost 3 bases and 1 base, there was a span of 13 bases. Germline lookup yields CDR1 LNHDA and CDR2 SQIVND (reference sequence). The CDR3 runs 16 residues. CDR3 nucleotides: TGTGCCAGTAGTATCTCGACAGGACTGAGCAATCAGCCCCAGCATTTT. Its protein product is CASSISTGLSNQPQHF.

This clone appeared many times. The rearrangement uses TRBV15 and TRBJ2-7; a weak D match, TRBD1 (5 bases). The CDR3 spans 15 residues. V lost 0 bases to trimming and J lost 3 bases, with 12 bases between them. CDR1 and CDR2 from the germline V gene are LNHNV and YYDKDF (reference sequence). The CDR3 DNA follows: TGTGCCACCAGCAGAGATCCCAGGGTAGGCTACGAGCAGTACTTC. Protein product: CATSRDPRVGYEQYF.

The genes are TRBV27 and TRBJ2-2; the match to TRBD2 covers 10 bases. From germline, CDR1 is MNHEY and CDR2 SMNVEV (reference sequence). The length of the CDR3 is 18 residues. The ends lost 4 bases at V and 4 bases at J; junction bases unmatched: 12. Here the CDR3 reads CASSSSPSGRAGTGELFF. The CDR3 bases are TGTGCCAGCAGTTCCTCCCCTAGCGGGAGAGCGGGCACCGGGGAGCTGTTTTTT.

V and J are TRBV7-3 and TRBJ1-2; no clear D gene. The CDR3 length is 13 residues. Trimming took 2 bases from V and 8 from J, leaving 12 bases between them. Germline assignment: CDR1 SGHTA and CDR2 FQGTGA. The CDR3 loop reads CASSLHEGWGYTF. CDR3 sequence (DNA): TGTGCCAGCAGCTTACACGAAGGTTGGGGCTACACCTTC. Based on the CDR3 plus reference TRBV7-3 and TRBJ1-2, the full variable domain is GAGVSQTPSNKVTEKGKYVELRCDPISGHTALYWYRQSLGQGPEFLIYFQGTGAADDSGLPNDRFFAVRPEGSVSTLKIQRTERGDSAVYLCASSLHEGWGYTFGSGTRLTVV.

This rearrangement joins TRBV5-1 to TRBJ2-1, with 8 bases aligning to TRBD2. The V segment lost 4 bases and the J segment 10 bases; nucleotides outside the gene matches: 4. CDR1 SGHRS and CDR2 YFSETQ come from the germline V gene. This CDR3 is built from 12 residues. The CDR3 region has the DNA TGCGCCAGCAGCCCGGGAGGGAACGAGCAGTTCTTC. Translating gives CASSPGGNEQFF. Based on the CDR3 plus reference TRBV5-1 and TRBJ2-1, the full variable domain is KAGVTQTPRYLIKTRGQQVTLSCSPISGHRSVSWYQQTPGQGLQFLFEYFSETQRNKGNFPGRFSGRQFSNSRSEMNVSTLELGDSALYLCASSPGGNEQFFGPGTRLTVL.

The V call is TRBV7-3, the J call TRBJ2-1, with D possibly matching TRBD2 (5 bases). The CDR3 totals 14 residues. Germline assignment: CDR1 SGHTA and CDR2 FQGTGA. V was trimmed by 5 bases and J by 9 bases, leaving 17 bases between them. The DNA for the CDR3 is TGTGCCAGCAGCCCGCCGGGGAATGCCGGTGAGCAGTTCTTC. Residues: CASSPPGNAGEQFF.

The chain is built from TRBV7-9 and TRBJ2-5, with TRBD2 as a possible D gene (6 bases). The CDR3 length is 16 residues. The V gene's germline CDR1 is SEHNR and CDR2 FQNEAQ (reference sequence). V lost 3 bases and J 4 bases, leaving 18 bases between the germline ends. Here the CDR3 DNA reads TGTGCCAGCAGCTTGGGGTCTGGCGGGAATAGAGAGACCCAGTACTTC. Residues: CASSLGSGGNRETQYF.

This clone appeared a single time. The rearrangement joins TRBV6-1 to TRBJ2-2, with no clear D. The CDR3 runs to 15 residues. Germline V CDR1 and CDR2: MNHNS, SASEGT. Trimming took 6 bases from V and 7 from J, leaving 18 bases between them. The CDR3 DNA reads TGTGCCAGCAGCTTAGGGTCGCGAATCGGCGGGGAGCTGTTTTTT. Its translation is CASSLGSRIGGELFF.

The CDR3 protein is CASSSWAANEKLFF. The CDR3 bases are TGTGCCAGCAGCTCCTGGGCCGCTAATGAAAAACTGTTTTTT. The J gene is TRBJ1-4, the V gene TRBV7-2; no clear D gene. The CDR3 sequence is 14 residues long. The ends were cut back, 4 bases at V and 3 bases at J, with 9 bases in the middle. Germline V gene lookup returns CDR1 SGHTA and CDR2 FQGNSA.

This chain joins TRBV19 and TRBJ2-2; TRBD1 or TRBD2 may be the D gene (6 bases each). The V gene lost 2 bases and the J gene lost 5 bases, with 12 bases spanning the gap. Germline loops: CDR1 LNHDA, CDR2 SQIVND (reference sequence). The CDR3 covers 15 residues. CDR3 residues: CASSIKGGETGELFF. The CDR3, as DNA: TGTGCCAGTAGTATAAAGGGGGGAGAAACCGGGGAGCTGTTTTTT.

The chain recombines TRBV7-9 with TRBJ2-2; D not resolved. Trimming took 7 bases from V and 8 from J, leaving 8 bases between them. The CDR3 is 11 amino acids. Germline V CDR1 and CDR2: SEHNR, FQNEAQ (reference sequence). The CDR3 region is CASTTWGELFF. The CDR3 coding sequence is TGTGCCAGCACAACATGGGGGGAGCTGTTTTTT.

This clone was detected only once. The rearrangement uses TRBV15 and TRBJ2-5; D is undetermined. Germline loops: CDR1 LNHNV, CDR2 YYDKDF (reference sequence). V lost 0 bases, J lost 5 bases, and 7 bases lay in between. The CDR3 covers 13 residues. The CDR3 reads CATSREKTETQYF. CDR3 nucleotide sequence: TGTGCCACCAGCAGAGAAAAGACGGAGACCCAGTACTTC. Full variable domain (outside the CDR3, taken from reference TRBV15 and TRBJ2-5): DAMVIQNPRYQVTQFGKPVTLSCSQTLNHNVMYWYQQKSSQAPKLLFHYYDKDFNNEADTPDNFQSRRPNTSFCFLDIRSPGLGDTAMYLCATSREKTETQYFGPGTRLLVL.

The chain employs TRBV7-3 and TRBJ2-5; D perhaps matches TRBD2 (7 bases). Per germline, CDR1 SGHTA and CDR2 FQGTGA. V lost 5 bases and J lost 5, with 18 bases in between. The CDR3 spans 15 residues. The CDR3 DNA follows: TGTGCCAGCAGCCCCCTTCGCGGGGGCTGGGAGACCCAGTACTTC. It yields the protein CASSPLRGGWETQYF.

The chain links TRBV28 to TRBJ1-5; 9 bases align to TRBD1. CDR3 size: 14 residues. Germline V gene sequence: CDR1 MDHEN, CDR2 SYDVKM. Trimming at V came to 6 bases and at J to 3 bases, leaving 3 bases not matched to a gene. This CDR3 reads CASRDRGDNQPQHF. The CDR3 DNA sequence: TGTGCCAGCAGGGACAGGGGCGACAATCAGCCCCAGCATTTT. Full variable domain (remainder filled in from reference TRBV28 and TRBJ1-5): DVKVTQSSRYLVKRTGEKVFLECVQDMDHENMFWYRQDPGLGLRLIYFSYDVKMKEKGDIPEGYSVSREKKERFSLILESASTNQTSMYLCASRDRGDNQPQHFGDGTRLSIL.

This chain uses TRBV10-1 with TRBJ2-7; no clear D gene. The CDR3 contains 15 residues. With 0 bases removed from V and 5 bases from J, the gap between germline ends came to 14 bases. Looked up from germline, CDR1 is WNHNN and CDR2 is SYGVQD (reference sequence). The CDR3 sequence is CASSESTSPLHEQYF. The CDR3 DNA follows: TGCGCCAGCAGTGAGTCGACAAGCCCGCTGCACGAGCAGTACTTC.

Notes on this clone: This may come from a read error, since a much larger clone is one base off. The CDR3 here is CASSQSTDTQYF. The CDR3 DNA sequence: TGTGCCAGCAGCCAGAGCACAGATACGCAGTATTTT. The rearrangement joins TRBV6-5 to TRBJ2-3; D remains ambiguous. V lost 6 bases and J 0 bases, leaving 4 bases between the germline ends. The CDR3 runs 12 residues. Looked up from germline, CDR1 is MNHEY and CDR2 is SVGAGI.

The V gene is TRBV6-5, the J gene TRBJ2-1; D possibly corresponds to TRBD2 (5 bases). CDR1 and CDR2 (germline): MNHEY, SVGAGI. V gave up 4 bases and J gave up 12 bases, with 10 bases separating them. The CDR3 loop spans 11 amino acids. The CDR3 nucleotides are TGTGCCAGCAGTTCGGGCCGGGGGCAGTTCTTC. Its translation is CASSSGRGQFF.

The chain joins TRBV5-4 to TRBJ2-7; D not resolved. Germline V gives CDR1 SGHNT, CDR2 YYREEE (reference sequence). Trimming removed 1 base at V and 0 bases at J, with 11 bases between. The length of the CDR3 is 15 residues. The CDR3, as DNA: TGTGCCAGCAGCTTGAGAATCGGAAGCTCCTACGAGCAGTACTTC. Amino acids: CASSLRIGSSYEQYF.

The J gene is TRBJ2-7, the V gene TRBV10-3, with D perhaps TRBD1 or TRBD2 (5 bases each). Trimming cost V 6 bases and J 3 bases, with 12 bases left between them. CDR1 and CDR2 from the germline V gene are ENHRY and SYGVKD. This CDR3 has 13 amino acids. CDR3 region: CAISQGEGYEQYF. In DNA, the CDR3 is TGTGCCATCAGCCAGGGAGAGGGCTACGAGCAGTACTTC.

The V gene is TRBV5-1, the J gene TRBJ1-4, with D possibly matching TRBD1 (5 bases). V lost 0 bases and J 5 bases, leaving 11 bases between the germline ends. The germline gives CDR1 SGHRS, CDR2 YFSETQ. The CDR3 is made up of 15 amino acids. CDR3 residues: CASSLGSRVNEKLFF. The DNA of the CDR3 is TGCGCCAGCAGCTTGGGATCCAGGGTGAATGAAAAACTGTTTTTT.

V and J are TRBV10-1 and TRBJ1-6, with D maybe TRBD1 (6 bases). The CDR3 contains 13 residues. V was clipped by 4 bases and J by 9 bases, with 10 bases between them. Germline loops: CDR1 WNHNN, CDR2 SYGVQD (reference sequence). The DNA of the CDR3 is TGCGCCAGCAGTGCGGGACACGCTTCACCCCTCCACTTT. Residues: CASSAGHASPLHF.